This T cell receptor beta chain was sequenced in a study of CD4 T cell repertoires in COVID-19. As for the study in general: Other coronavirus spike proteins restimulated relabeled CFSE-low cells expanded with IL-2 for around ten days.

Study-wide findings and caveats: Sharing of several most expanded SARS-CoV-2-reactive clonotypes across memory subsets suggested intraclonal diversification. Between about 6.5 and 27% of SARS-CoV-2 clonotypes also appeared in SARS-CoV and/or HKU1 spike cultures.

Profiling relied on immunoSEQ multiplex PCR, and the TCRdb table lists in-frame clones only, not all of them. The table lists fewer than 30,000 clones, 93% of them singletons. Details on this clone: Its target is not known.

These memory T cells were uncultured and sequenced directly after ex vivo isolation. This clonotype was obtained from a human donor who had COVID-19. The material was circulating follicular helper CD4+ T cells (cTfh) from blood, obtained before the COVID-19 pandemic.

For the CDR3, the DNA is TGTGCCAGCAGCTTAGGGCTAGCGGGCCTGTACGAGCAGTACTTC. This translates into CASSLGLAGLYEQYF. The chain joins TRBV7-8 to TRBJ2-7; 8 bases map to TRBD2. Looked up from germline, CDR1 is SGHVS and CDR2 is FQNEAQ. V trimming: 1 base; J trimming: 4 bases; junction bases outside the gene matches: 6. The CDR3 runs 15 residues.